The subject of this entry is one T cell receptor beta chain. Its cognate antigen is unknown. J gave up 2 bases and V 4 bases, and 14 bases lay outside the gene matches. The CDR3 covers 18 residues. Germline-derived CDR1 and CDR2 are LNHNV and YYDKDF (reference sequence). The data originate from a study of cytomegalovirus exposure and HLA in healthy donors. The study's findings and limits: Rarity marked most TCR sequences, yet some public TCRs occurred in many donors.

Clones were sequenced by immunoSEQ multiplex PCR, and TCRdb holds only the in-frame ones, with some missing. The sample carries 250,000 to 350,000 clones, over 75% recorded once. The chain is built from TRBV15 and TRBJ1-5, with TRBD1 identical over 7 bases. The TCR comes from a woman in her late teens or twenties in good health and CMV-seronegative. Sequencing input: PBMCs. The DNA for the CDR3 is TGTGCCACCAGCATAAGGGGACAGACCTCTTGGGGCAATCAGCCCCAGCATTTT. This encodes CATSIRGQTSWGNQPQHF.